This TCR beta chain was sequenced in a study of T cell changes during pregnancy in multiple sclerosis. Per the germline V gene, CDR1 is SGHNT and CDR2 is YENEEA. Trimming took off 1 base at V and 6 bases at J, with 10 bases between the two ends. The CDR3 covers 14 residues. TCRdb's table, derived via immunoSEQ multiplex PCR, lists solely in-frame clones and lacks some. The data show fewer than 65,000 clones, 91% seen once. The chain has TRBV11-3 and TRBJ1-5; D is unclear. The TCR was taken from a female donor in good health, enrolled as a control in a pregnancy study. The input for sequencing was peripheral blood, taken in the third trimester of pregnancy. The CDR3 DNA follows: TGTGCCAGCAGCTTAGCGAGAAGTGGTCAGCCCCAGCATTTT. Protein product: CASSLARSGQPQHF.